This TCR beta chain was sequenced during a study of response to subunit inactivated influenza vaccine. This clonotype appeared a single time. The target antigen is unknown. Looked up from germline, CDR1 is SEHNR and CDR2 is FQNEAQ (reference sequence). V dropped 5 bases and J dropped 7 bases, with 14 bases sitting between them. The CDR3 runs to 14 residues. Study findings and constraints: Few additional T cells are recruited per seasonal influenza vaccination, authors suggested.

TCRdb reprocessed the RT-PCR reads via MiXCR and lists one record per CDR3 protein. The sample records over 800,000 distinct CDR3 sequences, approximately 22% being singletons. The chain combines TRBV7-9 with TRBJ1-4; D is perhaps TRBD1 (6 bases). The sequenced sample was PBMCs from blood, obtained 5 days after vaccination. The sequence was obtained from a man between 45 and 60 years old who received an inactivated influenza vaccine. CDR3 sequence reads: CASSAQGGSEKLFF. The CDR3 region has the DNA TGTGCCAGCAGCGCACAGGGAGGTAGTGAAAAACTGTTTTTT.